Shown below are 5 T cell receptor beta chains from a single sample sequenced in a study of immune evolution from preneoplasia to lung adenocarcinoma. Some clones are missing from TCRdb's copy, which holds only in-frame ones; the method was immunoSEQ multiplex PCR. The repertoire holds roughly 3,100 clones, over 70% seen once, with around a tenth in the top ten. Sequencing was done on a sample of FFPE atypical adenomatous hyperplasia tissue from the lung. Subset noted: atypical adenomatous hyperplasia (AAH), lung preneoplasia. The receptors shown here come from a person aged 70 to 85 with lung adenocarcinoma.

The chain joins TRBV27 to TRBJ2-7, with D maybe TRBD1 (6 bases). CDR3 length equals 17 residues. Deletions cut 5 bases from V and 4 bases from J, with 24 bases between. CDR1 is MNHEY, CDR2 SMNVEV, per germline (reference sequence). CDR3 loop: CASSQNFPGQGGYEQYF. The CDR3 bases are TGTGCCAGCAGTCAAAACTTCCCGGGACAAGGTGGGTACGAGCAGTACTTC.

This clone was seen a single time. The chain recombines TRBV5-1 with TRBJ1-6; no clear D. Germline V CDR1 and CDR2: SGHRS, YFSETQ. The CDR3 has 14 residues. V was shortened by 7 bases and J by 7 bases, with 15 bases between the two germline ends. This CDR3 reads CASRPPEGNSPLHF. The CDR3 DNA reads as TGCGCCAGCCGCCCGCCTGAGGGAAATTCACCCCTCCACTTT.

The CDR3: CASSLEGGTEAFF. The CDR3 bases are TGTGCCAGCAGCTTAGAGGGGGGGACTGAAGCTTTCTTT. The chain employs TRBV7-9 and TRBJ1-1; possible D gene TRBD1, 6 bases. The CDR3 covers 13 residues. CDR1 and CDR2 (germline): SEHNR, FQNEAQ (reference sequence). V shed 1 base and J shed 5 bases, with 8 bases lying between them. Full variable domain (remainder filled in from reference TRBV7-9 and TRBJ1-1): DTGVSQNPRHKITKRGQNVTFRCDPISEHNRLYWYRQTLGQGPEFLTYFQNEAQLEKSRLLSDRFSAERPKGSFSTLEIQRTEQGDSAMYLCASSLEGGTEAFFGQGTRLTVV.

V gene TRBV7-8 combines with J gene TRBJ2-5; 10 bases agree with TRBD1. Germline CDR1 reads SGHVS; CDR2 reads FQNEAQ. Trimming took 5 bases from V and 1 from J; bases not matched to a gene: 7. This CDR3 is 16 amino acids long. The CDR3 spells CASSARGDRGQETQYF. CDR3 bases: TGTGCCAGCAGCGCCCGTGGGGACAGGGGCCAAGAGACCCAGTACTTC.

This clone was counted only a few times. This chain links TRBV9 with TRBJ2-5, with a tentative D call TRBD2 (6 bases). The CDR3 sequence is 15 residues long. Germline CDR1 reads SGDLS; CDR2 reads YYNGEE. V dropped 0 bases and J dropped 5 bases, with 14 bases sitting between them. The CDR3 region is CASSVDSGAGETQYF. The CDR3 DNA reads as TGTGCCAGCAGCGTAGACTCGGGAGCTGGGGAGACCCAGTACTTC.